This T cell receptor beta chain comes out of a study of T cell responses to AZD1222 COVID-19 vaccine. Whole-study results and caveats: The donor cohort was predominantly white British with a female majority, and clonal diversity may have been underestimated. Spike-specific TCR breadth and depth grew following two AZD1222 doses. Nearly half of unique spike-specific TCRs reportedly avoided B.1.351 and B.1.1.7 mutated regions.

This CDR3 is built from 15 residues. Trimming took 3 bases from V and 3 from J, leaving 12 bases between them. Germline V gene data show CDR1 as MDHEN and CDR2 as SYDVKM. The table came from immunoSEQ multiplex PCR; TCRdb's copy has only in-frame clones and leaves some out. The data show about 160,000 clones, around 93% seen once. With respect to this clone: What it recognizes is unknown.

The V call is TRBV28, the J call TRBJ1-5, with D hard to call. This clonotype was sampled from an adult in good health. The sample consisted of peripheral blood, taken on day 0 of AZD1222 vaccination. The CDR3 reads CASSFAKRLNQPQHF. The CDR3 coding sequence is TGTGCCAGCAGTTTCGCGAAGAGGCTCAATCAGCCCCAGCATTTT.